Here is one T cell receptor (beta chain) with its context. Antigen unknown. The data were taken from a study of blood T cells in healthy people across ages. The germline gives CDR1 SGHRS, CDR2 YFSETQ. V lost 0 bases and J 9 bases, leaving 13 bases between the germline ends. The CDR3 consists of 14 residues. Overall study findings and caveats: Older age went with lower TCR beta diversity per million T cells, in a roughly linear way.

Then a second PCR, running about 7 to 11 cycles, was carried out with a sample-barcoded 5' primer and a J-beta primer mix. From the 5' RACE reads, TCRdb called clonotypes with MiXCR, one entry per CDR3 protein. The sample contains 1,800,000 or so distinct CDR3 sequences, more than 35% of which appear only once. The gene calls are TRBV5-1 and TRBJ2-1, with TRBD2 as a possible D gene (5 bases). This sequence originates from a human donor in good health. The specimen sequenced was blood. CDR3 sequence: CASSLAGSQVEQFF. The CDR3, as DNA: TGCGCCAGCAGCTTGGCGGGGTCCCAGGTTGAGCAGTTCTTC.